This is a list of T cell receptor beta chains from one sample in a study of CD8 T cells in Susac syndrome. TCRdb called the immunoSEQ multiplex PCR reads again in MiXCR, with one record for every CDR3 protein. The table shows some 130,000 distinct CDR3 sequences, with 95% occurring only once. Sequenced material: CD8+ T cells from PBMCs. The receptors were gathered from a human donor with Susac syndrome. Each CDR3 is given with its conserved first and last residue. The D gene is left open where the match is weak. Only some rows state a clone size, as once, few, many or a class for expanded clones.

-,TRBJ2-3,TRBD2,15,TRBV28,TGTGCCAGCAGTTCTAAGCGGGAGGATACAGATACGCAGTATTTT,CASSSKREDTDTQYF
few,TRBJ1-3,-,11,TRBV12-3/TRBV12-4,TGTGCCAGCAGCCCTGGAAACACCATATATTTT,CASSPGNTIYF
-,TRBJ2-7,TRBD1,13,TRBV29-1,TGCAGCGTTGAAGTTGGGACAGCTAACGAGCAGTACTTC,CSVEVGTANEQYF
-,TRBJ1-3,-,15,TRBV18,TGTGCCAGCTCACCATCCGGGAGACCTGGAAACACCATATATTTT,CASSPSGRPGNTIYF
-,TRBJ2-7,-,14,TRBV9,TGTGCCAGCAGCTCCCGTCTCTCTCCCTACGAGCAGTACTTC,CASSSRLSPYEQYF
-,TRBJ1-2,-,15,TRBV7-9,TGTGCCAGCAGCTTAGCTGCCGTTATTGGCGATGGCTACACCTTC,CASSLAAVIGDGYTF
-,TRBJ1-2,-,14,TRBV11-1,TGTGCCAGCAGCTTACTAGACGACAGGTCTGGCTACACCTTC,CASSLLDDRSGYTF
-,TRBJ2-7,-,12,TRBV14,TGTGCCAGCAGCCAATCCCGGTACGAGCAGTACTTC,CASSQSRYEQYF
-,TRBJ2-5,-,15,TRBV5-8,TGTGCCAGCAGCTTGGATGAAGCAGGGCCGGAGACCCAGTACTTC,CASSLDEAGPETQYF
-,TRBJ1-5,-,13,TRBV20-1,TGCAGTGCTAGAGAGGAGGGGAATCAGCCCCAGCATTTT,CSAREEGNQPQHF
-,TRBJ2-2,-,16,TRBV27,TGTGCCACCACGCCCAATCAGGGGCCAAACACCGGGGAGCTGTTTTTT,CATTPNQGPNTGELFF
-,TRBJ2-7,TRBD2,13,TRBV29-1,TGCAGCGTCCTGCTAGCGGGAGGGTACGAGCAGTACTTC,CSVLLAGGYEQYF
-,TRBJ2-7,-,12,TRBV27,TGTGCCAGCAGTTTCTGGGGGACGGAGCAGTACTTC,CASSFWGTEQYF
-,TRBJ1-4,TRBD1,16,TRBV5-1,TGCGCCAGCAGCCTCGGGACAGTGCCAACTAATGAAAAACTGTTTTTT,CASSLGTVPTNEKLFF
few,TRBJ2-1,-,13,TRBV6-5,TGTGCCAGCAGTTACGGGCTGGTCAATGAGCAGTTCTTC,CASSYGLVNEQFF
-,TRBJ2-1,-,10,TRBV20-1,TGCAGTGCTAGAGGCGTAGACCTGTTCTTC,CSARGVDLFF
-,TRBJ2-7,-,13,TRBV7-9,TGTGCCAGCACCGCGATCCGGTTTCACGAGCAGTACTTC,CASTAIRFHEQYF
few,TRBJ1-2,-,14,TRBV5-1,TGCGCCAGCAGTGCCGGGGAGGGTAACTATGGCTACACCTTC,CASSAGEGNYGYTF
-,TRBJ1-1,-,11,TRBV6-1,TGTGCCCTTGGAGGGTACACTGAAGCTTTCTTT,CALGGYTEAFF
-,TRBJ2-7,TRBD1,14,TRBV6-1,TGTGCCAGCAGTGGGGACAGGGCGACCTACGAGCAGTACTTC,CASSGDRATYEQYF
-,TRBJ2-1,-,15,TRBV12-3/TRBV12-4,TGTGCCAGCAGCTCCCCAGGTTTGGTTCACAATGAGCAGTTCTTC,CASSSPGLVHNEQFF
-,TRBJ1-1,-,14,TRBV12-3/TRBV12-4,TGTGCCAGCAGTATTCGATTGGGGGACACTGAAGCTTTCTTT,CASSIRLGDTEAFF
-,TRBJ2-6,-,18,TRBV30,TGTGCCTGGAGTGTACGTGGGACGGCCTTCTCTGGGGCCAACGTCCTGACTTTC,CAWSVRGTAFSGANVLTF
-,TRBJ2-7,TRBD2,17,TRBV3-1,TGTGCCAGCAGCCAAGATAGTTTACTAGCGGGGGTCTACGAGCAGTACTTC,CASSQDSLLAGVYEQYF
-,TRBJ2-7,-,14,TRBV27,TGTGCCAGCAGTTTCGGGGATTTTGGCCACGAGCAGTACTTC,CASSFGDFGHEQYF
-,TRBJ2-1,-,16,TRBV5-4,TGTGCCAGCAGCGGGGAAGGACGGGACACCTACAATGAGCAGTTCTTC,CASSGEGRDTYNEQFF
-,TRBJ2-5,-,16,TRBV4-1,TGCGCCAGCAGCCAAGATCCGGGCCCGAGTTCGGAGACCCAGTACTTC,CASSQDPGPSSETQYF
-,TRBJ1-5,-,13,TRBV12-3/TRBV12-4,TGTGCCAGCAGTCCCAGTAGCAATCAGCCCCAGCATTTT,CASSPSSNQPQHF
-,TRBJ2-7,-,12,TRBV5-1,TGCGCCAGCAGCTTGCCCACCTACGAGCAGTACTTC,CASSLPTYEQYF
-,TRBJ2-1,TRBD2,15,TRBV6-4,TGTGCCAGCAAAATCCTAGCGGGAGCTATGAATGAGCAGTTCTTC,CASKILAGAMNEQFF
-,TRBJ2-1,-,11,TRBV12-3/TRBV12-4,TGTGCCAGCAGAACGGTATATGAGCAGTTCTTC,CASRTVYEQFF
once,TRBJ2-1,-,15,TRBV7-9,TGTGCCAGCAGCTTAAAGAGAGATCGGTACAATGAGCAGTTCTTC,CASSLKRDRYNEQFF
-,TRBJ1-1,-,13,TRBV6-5,TGTGCCAGCAGTTACGGGGGGAGGACTGAAGCTTTCTTT,CASSYGGRTEAFF
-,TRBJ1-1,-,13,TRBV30,TGTGCCTGGAGGACCATCATGAACACTGAAGCTTTCTTT,CAWRTIMNTEAFF
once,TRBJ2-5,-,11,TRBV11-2,TGTGCCAGCAGCTTCAGGGACGCCCAGTACTTC,CASSFRDAQYF
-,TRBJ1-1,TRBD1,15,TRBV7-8,TGTGCCAGCAGCCCAACGGGACAGGGGGCCGGTGAAGCTTTCTTT,CASSPTGQGAGEAFF
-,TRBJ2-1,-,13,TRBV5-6,TGTGCCAGCACCACCTCTGACGTAGGTGAGCAGTTCTTC,CASTTSDVGEQFF
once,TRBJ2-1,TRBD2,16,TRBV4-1,TGCGCCAGCAGCCAAGTGGGTGGCGCGCGGGGGAATGAGCAGTTCTTC,CASSQVGGARGNEQFF
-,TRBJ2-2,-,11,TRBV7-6,TGTGCCAGCAGCTTACCCGGGGAGCTGTTTTTT,CASSLPGELFF
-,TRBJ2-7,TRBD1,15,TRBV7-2,TGTGCCAGCAGCTCCGTGACAGGGCGCCCCTACGAGCAGTACTTC,CASSSVTGRPYEQYF
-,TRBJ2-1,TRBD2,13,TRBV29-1,TGCAGCGCCCTCCGGGAGGGATGGAATGAGCAGTTCTTC,CSALREGWNEQFF
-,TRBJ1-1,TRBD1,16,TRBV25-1,TGTGCCAGCAGTGAGACAGGGGGCCTGCTGAACACTGAAGCTTTCTTT,CASSETGGLLNTEAFF
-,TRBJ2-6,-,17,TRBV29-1,TGCAGCGTTGAAGATCTGGGGGCGAACTCTGGGGCCAACGTCCTGACTTTC,CSVEDLGANSGANVLTF
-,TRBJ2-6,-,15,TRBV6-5,TGTGCCAGCAGTTACTCGATCTCTGGGGCCAACGTCCTGACTTTC,CASSYSISGANVLTF
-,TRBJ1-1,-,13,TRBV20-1,TGCAGTGCTAGAGGTTTGATGGGCACTGAAGCTTTCTTT,CSARGLMGTEAFF